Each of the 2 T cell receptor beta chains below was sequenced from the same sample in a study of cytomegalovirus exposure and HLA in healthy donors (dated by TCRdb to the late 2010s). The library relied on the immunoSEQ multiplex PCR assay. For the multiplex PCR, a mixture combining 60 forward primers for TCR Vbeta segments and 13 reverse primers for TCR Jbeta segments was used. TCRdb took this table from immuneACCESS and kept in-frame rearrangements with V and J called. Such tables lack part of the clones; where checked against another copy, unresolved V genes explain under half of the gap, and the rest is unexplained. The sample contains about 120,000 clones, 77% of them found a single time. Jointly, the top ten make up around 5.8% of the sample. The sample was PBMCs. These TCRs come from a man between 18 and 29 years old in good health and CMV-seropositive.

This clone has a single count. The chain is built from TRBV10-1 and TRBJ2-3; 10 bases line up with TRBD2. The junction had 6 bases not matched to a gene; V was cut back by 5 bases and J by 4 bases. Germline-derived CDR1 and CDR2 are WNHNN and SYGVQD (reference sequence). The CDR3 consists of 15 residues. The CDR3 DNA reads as TGCGCCAGCAGTTCCCTCGGGACTAGCGCAGATACGCAGTATTTT. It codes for CASSSLGTSADTQYF.

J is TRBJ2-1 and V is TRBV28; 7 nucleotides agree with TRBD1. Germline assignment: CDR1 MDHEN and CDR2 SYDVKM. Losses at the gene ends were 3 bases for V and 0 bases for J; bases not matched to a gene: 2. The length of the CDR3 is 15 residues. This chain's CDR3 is CASSLQGDSYNEQFF. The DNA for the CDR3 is TGTGCCAGCAGTTTGCAGGGGGACTCCTACAATGAGCAGTTCTTC.